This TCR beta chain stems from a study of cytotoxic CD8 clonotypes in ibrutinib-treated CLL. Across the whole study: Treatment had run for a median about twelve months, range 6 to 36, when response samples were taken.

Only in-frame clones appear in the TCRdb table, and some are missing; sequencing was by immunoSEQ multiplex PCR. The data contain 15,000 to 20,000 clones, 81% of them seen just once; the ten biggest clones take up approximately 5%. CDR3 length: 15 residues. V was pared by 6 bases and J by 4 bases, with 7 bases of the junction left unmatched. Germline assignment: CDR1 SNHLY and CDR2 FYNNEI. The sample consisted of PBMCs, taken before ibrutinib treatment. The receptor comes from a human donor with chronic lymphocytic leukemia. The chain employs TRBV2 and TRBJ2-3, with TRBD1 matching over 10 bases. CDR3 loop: CASRPGQGSADTQYF. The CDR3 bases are TGTGCCAGCAGGCCGGGACAGGGGTCTGCAGATACGCAGTATTTT.